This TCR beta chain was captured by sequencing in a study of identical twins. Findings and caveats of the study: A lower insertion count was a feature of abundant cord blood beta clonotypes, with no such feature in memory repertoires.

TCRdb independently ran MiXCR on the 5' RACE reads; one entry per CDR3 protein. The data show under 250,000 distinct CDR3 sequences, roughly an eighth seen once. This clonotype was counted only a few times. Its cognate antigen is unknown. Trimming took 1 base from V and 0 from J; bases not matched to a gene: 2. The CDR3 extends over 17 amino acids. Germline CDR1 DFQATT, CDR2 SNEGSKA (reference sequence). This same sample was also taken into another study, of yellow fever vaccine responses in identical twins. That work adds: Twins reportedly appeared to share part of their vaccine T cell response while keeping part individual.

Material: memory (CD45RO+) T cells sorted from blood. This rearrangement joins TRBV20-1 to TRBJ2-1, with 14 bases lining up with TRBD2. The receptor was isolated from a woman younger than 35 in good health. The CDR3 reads CSARVTSGGASYNEQFF. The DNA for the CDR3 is TGCAGTGCTAGAGTGACTAGCGGGGGGGCCTCCTACAATGAGCAGTTCTTC.